What follows is one T cell receptor (beta chain) and its context. The data were obtained in a study of Graves' ophthalmopathy and Graves' hyperthyroidism. Eligible hyperthyroidism cases comprised new diagnoses of under 2 months' duration in individuals aged 18 to 65. This CDR3 contains 17 residues. Germline V gene sequence: CDR1 DFQATT, CDR2 SNEGSKA (reference sequence). V dropped 1 base and J dropped 6; count of bases not matched to a gene: 11. Beta-chain TCR CDR3 regions were amplified from RNA transcripts. After a first-round RT-PCR with HTBI primers, a second-round multiplex PCR was run. MiXCR, run by TCRdb on the multiplex PCR reads, gives a single entry per CDR3 protein. The sample contains 1 million to 1.3 million distinct CDR3 sequences, approximately 35% of which appear only once.

The receptor was derived from an adult man with Graves' hyperthyroidism. The sequenced material came from peripheral blood or thyroid tissue (not recorded which). The V gene is TRBV20-1, the J gene TRBJ1-6; 8 bases fit TRBD1. The CDR3 DNA reads TGCAGTGCTAGAGGGGTATCAGGGGGCGCGAGTAATTCACCCCTCCACTTT. Amino acids: CSARGVSGGASNSPLHF.